Sequencing of this T cell receptor (beta chain) was carried out in a study of long-term antiretroviral therapy in people with HIV. Study background: Of all samples, the earliest predate the 2015 immediate-ART recommendation by about a decade.

Each participant with HIV received care in the United States. Details on this clone: No antigen is known for it.

Sequencing used immunoSEQ v3.0 at survey level. Per sample, sequencing targeted roughly 35,000-50,000 T-cell genomes. The table came from immunoSEQ multiplex PCR; TCRdb's copy has only in-frame clones and leaves some out. The repertoire has about 17,000 clones, roughly 78% of them found once; the top ten carry under 8.5%. CDR3 size: 16 residues. The germline CDR1 and CDR2 sequences are SGDLS and YYNGEE. The V end was cut by 0 bases, the J end by 4 bases, with 17 bases between. Overall study findings and caveats: Unavailable data included ART adherence, viral resistance and therapy changes (switches in treatment).

This receptor was identified in a man aged 30-40 years with HIV. The V gene is TRBV9, the J gene TRBJ2-7; D may be TRBD1 (5 bases). The source material was unsorted PBMCs, sampled at the start of antiretroviral therapy. CDR3 sequence (DNA): TGTGCCAGCAGCGTAGACTGGCAGGGAAGTTTGTACGAGCAGTACTTC. As protein: CASSVDWQGSLYEQYF.